This TCR beta chain is from a study of cytomegalovirus exposure and HLA in healthy donors. The ends were cut back, 0 bases at V and 6 bases at J, with 12 bases in the middle. CDR1 is GTSNPN, CDR2 SVGIG, per germline (reference sequence). CDR3 length equals 14 residues. Both 60 Vbeta primers and 13 Jbeta primers went into the PCR. The method was immunoSEQ multiplex PCR; TCRdb's version includes in-frame clones alone and lacks a portion of them. This table holds 150,000 to 200,000 clones, approximately 84% found once. Sequencing was performed on PBMCs. The receptor's source is a girl under two years old in good health and CMV-seronegative. The chain has TRBV30 and TRBJ2-1; weak D call: TRBD1 (6 bases). For the CDR3, the DNA is TGTGCCTGGAGTGTACTAACAGGGATCAATGAGCAGTTCTTC. This encodes CAWSVLTGINEQFF.